Below, one TCR beta chain is given with its context. Genomic DNA from each subset was divided evenly over several immunoSEQ plates. TCRdb's table, derived via immunoSEQ multiplex PCR, lists solely in-frame clones and lacks some. The profile shows about 1,500,000 clones, approximately 96% of them singletons. The data belong to a study of shared clonotypes between healthy human individuals. The ends were cut back, 4 bases at V and 0 bases at J, with 8 bases in the middle. Germline loops: CDR1 SGHDT, CDR2 YYEEEE. CDR3 length equals 15 residues. The chain joins TRBV5-6 to TRBJ2-6; no definite D call. The receptor comes from a man between 25 and 39 years old in good health. The sequencing sample was made of naive CD4+ T cells sorted from blood. Documented subset: CD45RA+ positively selected. The CDR3 protein is CASSRHHSGANVLTF. DNA of the CDR3: TGTGCCAGCAGCCGACACCACTCTGGGGCCAACGTCCTGACTTTC.